The entry below gives a single TCR beta chain sequence along with its context. This clonotype was recorded a few times. Its specific antigen is unknown. No quality values exist for individual bases; no much larger clone is one base distant. The CDR3 measures 14 amino acids from cysteine to phenylalanine. Kept here is only the CDR3 DNA, which spans 42 bases and is read in frame from base 1. V loses 1 base of germline sequence and J loses 3 bases, and the interval between the two ends is 9 bases. The germline V gene sets CDR1 to SGHTA and CDR2 to FQGNSA. This specimen comes from a study of early T cells in non-severe SARS-CoV-2 infection (dated by TCRdb to the early 2020s). As for the study more broadly: Because TCR sequencing relied on bulk RNA taken from unsorted whole blood, pairing of alpha and beta chains was not possible. Study-level results and caveats: VDJdb matching was skewed toward anti-spike CD8 responses and likely underestimated virus-specific expansions by missing private and CD4 specificities.

Set within a cohort of healthcare workers in London, UK, this nested case-control study involved weekly PCR testing of nasopharyngeal swabs along with blood sampling. Healthcare workers were recruited during the week of the UK lockdown, between 23 and 31 March 2020, and followed weekly for up to about 15 weeks. The library relied on 5' RACE. The listed sequencing device is NextSeq 500. Unique molecular identifiers were attached to individual cDNA molecules in the TCR library protocol so that sequencing error and PCR bias could be corrected. Both TCR alpha and beta chains were sequenced, and tight co-correlation was observed between alpha and beta sequence abundances in each sample. The authors' pipeline ran thus. Decombinator V4 was used to perform V gene, J gene and CDR3 annotation of TCR sequences. Expanded TCRs were defined as changing significantly between any two time points under a Poisson model with p below 0.0001. TCR abundances were normalised to the total number of TCRs sequenced in each sample and reported as counts per million. MAIT TCRs were defined by TRAV1-2 paired with TRAJ12, TRAJ20 or TRAJ33, and iNKT TCRs by TRAV10 paired with TRAJ18. A search of VDJdb, accessed on 1 November 2021, was run for TCRs annotated to CMV, EBV and SARS-CoV-2, with TCRs annotated for multiple antigens excluded. TCRdb trimmed public reads at Q25 via fastp, called clones via MiXCR and kept in-frame beta chains. Identical CDR3 protein sequences are pooled into one entry, listed with their most common genes and DNA. In this record, the V and J calls reflect TCRdb's handling and not the investigators' own analysis. The sample table lists 80,000 to 95,000 distinct CDR3 sequences, roughly 17% of them with a count of one. The ten top clones hold roughly 4.7% of the sample.

This specimen consisted of whole blood, obtained at baseline. The chain is assembled from TRBV7-2 and TRBJ1-2, with no confident D gene call. This clonotype originated in an adult who was a healthcare worker with PCR-confirmed SARS-CoV-2 infection or an uninfected control (not recorded which). The DNA sequence is TGTGCCAGCAGCTTAGATCCGGATTACTATGGCTACACCTTC. Its translation is CASSLDPDYYGYTF.